The 32 T cell receptor beta chains given below trace back to one sample, sequenced in a study of human T cells and chemical hapten exposure. Stated time point: patch test 3, about 24 weeks after DPC sensitization. As to treatment: therapeutic diphenylcyclopropenone sensitization with weekly scalp DPC. One entry per CDR3 protein results from TCRdb running MiXCR on the RACE reads. The sample contains 95,000 to 150,000 distinct CDR3 sequences, around 11% of which appear only once. The sample here was whole blood, taken in connection with sensitization to the hapten diphenylcyclopropenone (DPC). These TCRs come from a woman aged 45 to 65 with alopecia areata. Some clones in this sample may be carry-over from other donors' samples.

At least ten counts were recorded for this clonotype. The rearrangement links TRBV7-9 to TRBJ1-6; no reliable D call. Germline V gives CDR1 SEHNR, CDR2 FQNEAQ (reference sequence). The V end was cut by 2 bases, the J end by 9 bases, with 8 bases between. The CDR3 runs 13 residues. In DNA form, the CDR3 reads TGTGCCAGCAGCTTAACGGCGGGTTCACCCCTCCACTTT. It encodes CASSLTAGSPLHF.

This rearrangement joins TRBV11-2 to TRBJ2-1, with D unresolved. From germline, CDR1 is SGHAT and CDR2 FQNNGV. V lost 5 bases and J lost 8, with 22 bases in between. The CDR3 consists of 16 residues. In nucleotides, the CDR3 is TGTGCCAGCAGCCACTATGGTTCTCTCCCCCGTGATGAGCAGTTCTTC. Amino acid sequence: CASSHYGSLPRDEQFF.

V is TRBV15 and J is TRBJ1-2, with unresolved D. The CDR3 extends over 15 amino acids. In germline, CDR1 is LNHNV, CDR2 YYDKDF (reference sequence). Trimming left V 1 base short and J 2 bases short, with 11 bases between. The CDR3 loop is CATSRGARRNYGYTF. The CDR3 DNA follows: TGTGCCACCAGCAGAGGAGCCAGGCGGAACTATGGCTACACCTTC.

This clonotype has a count of ten or more. V usage is TRBV12-5 and J usage is TRBJ2-5, with TRBD2 matching over 8 bases. J was trimmed by 4 bases and V by 1 base; bases with no gene match: 2. The CDR3 is made up of 14 amino acids. Germline CDR1 LGHNT, CDR2 FRNRAP. CDR3 bases: TGTGCTAGTGGTTTGGCGGCGGGAGGAGAGACCCAGTACTTC. This gives the protein CASGLAAGGETQYF.

This clonotype was seen repeatedly, ten times or more. The chain links TRBV7-2 to TRBJ2-1; unclear D gene. V was pared by 3 bases and J by 0 bases, with 9 bases between. CDR3 length: 15 residues. Germline values: CDR1 SGHTA, CDR2 FQGNSA. The CDR3 DNA is TGTGCCAGCAGCTTGGGCGCCAGCTCCTACAATGAGCAGTTCTTC. Translating it yields CASSLGASSYNEQFF.

The table lists this clonotype with a few counts. V is TRBV2 and J is TRBJ2-7; the D is unclear. The CDR3 extends over 13 amino acids. Germline CDR1 and CDR2: SNHLY and FYNNEI. V was clipped by 6 bases and J by 0 bases, with 9 bases between them. This CDR3 reads CASSAGRSYEQYF. DNA for the CDR3: TGTGCCAGCAGCGCCGGCCGCTCCTACGAGCAGTACTTC.

With respect to this clonotype: At one end, the junction sequence differs from germline, possibly due to a read error. CDR3 DNA: TGTGCCAGCAGCTTAGCGGGCAGCTCCAATCAGCCCCAGAATTTT. It is translated as CASSLAGSSNQPQNF. The chain couples TRBV7-8 to TRBJ1-5; D call uncertain. Looked up from germline, CDR1 is SGHVS and CDR2 is FQNEAQ. The CDR3 spans 15 residues.

This clonotype was found many times. This chain joins TRBV5-4 and TRBJ2-3, with D maybe TRBD2 (5 bases). The germline CDR1 and CDR2 sequences are SGHNT and YYREEE (reference sequence). CDR3 length: 14 residues. V was trimmed by 0 bases and J by 1 base, leaving 6 bases between them. CDR3 residues: CASSLGRRTDTQYF. In DNA, the CDR3 is TGTGCCAGCAGCTTGGGGAGGCGCACAGATACGCAGTATTTT.

J is TRBJ2-7 and V is TRBV27, with D possibly matching TRBD2 (5 bases). Trimming cost V 4 bases and J 5 bases, with 12 bases left between them. CDR1 is MNHEY and CDR2 is SMNVEV in the germline V gene (reference sequence). The CDR3 totals 13 residues. The CDR3 here is CASSSRPGDEQYF. The CDR3 DNA sequence: TGTGCCAGCAGTTCGAGGCCCGGGGACGAGCAGTACTTC.

This clonotype was picked up a small number of times. The rearrangement joins TRBV9 to TRBJ1-6; D is possibly TRBD1 (5 bases). Germline V gene sequence: CDR1 SGDLS, CDR2 YYNGEE. CDR3 length: 17 residues. With 3 bases removed from V and 8 bases from J, the gap between germline ends came to 21 bases. The CDR3 nucleotides are TGTGCCAGCAGCGAGAACCGGGACCGTCAAGGGGATTCACCCCTCCACTTT. Translating it yields CASSENRDRQGDSPLHF.

This clonotype was picked up many times. The chain employs TRBV6-5 and TRBJ2-5; D might be TRBD1 (6 bases). The CDR3 is 14 residues long. The germline V and J ends were trimmed by 5 bases and 4 bases, with 14 bases remaining between them. Germline V gene lookup returns CDR1 MNHEY and CDR2 SVGAGI. The CDR3 DNA reads TGTGCCAGCAGTCCTTCAGGGGTTACAGAGACCCAGTACTTC. This gives the protein CASSPSGVTETQYF.

The genes are TRBV27 and TRBJ2-1; D not resolved. This CDR3 spans 14 amino acids. Germline CDR1 and CDR2: MNHEY and SMNVEV (reference sequence). V lost 1 base and J lost 6, with 10 bases in between. CDR3 sequence (DNA): TGTGCCAGCAGTTTATTGTGGCCGCCCAATGAGCAGTTCTTC. This codes for CASSLLWPPNEQFF.

The V call is TRBV3-1, the J call TRBJ1-1; D call uncertain. The germline gives CDR1 LGHDT, CDR2 YNNKEL (reference sequence). The CDR3 spans 11 residues. Trimming took 3 bases from V and 1 from J, leaving 0 bases between them. CDR3 nucleotides: TGTGCCAGCAGCCAGAACACTGAAGCTTTCTTT. Its protein is CASSQNTEAFF.

This clonotype appeared many times. This sequence joins TRBV2 and TRBJ2-6, with D possibly being TRBD1 (6 bases). The CDR3 is made up of 17 amino acids. Trimming took off 11 bases at V and 2 bases at J, with 22 bases between the two ends. Germline CDR1 is SNHLY and CDR2 is FYNNEI. The CDR3 spells CAGIGTSRSAGANVLTF. CDR3 DNA: TGTGCCGGGATCGGGACAAGCCGCTCCGCTGGGGCCAACGTCCTGACTTTC. The full variable domain, rest sourced from reference TRBV2 and TRBJ2-6, is EPEVTQTPSHQVTQMGQEVILRCVPISNHLYFYWYRQILGQKVEFLVSFYNNEISEKSEIFDDQFSVERPDGSNFTLKIRSTKLEDSAMYFCAGIGTSRSAGANVLTFGAGSRLTVL.

V gene TRBV28 combines with J gene TRBJ1-3; D gene unclear. Germline V CDR1 and CDR2: MDHEN, SYDVKM. This CDR3 contains 16 residues. V was cut by 5 bases and J by 0 bases, with 14 bases left in between. CDR3 region: CASSRRARASGNTIYF. The CDR3 DNA sequence: TGTGCCAGCAGTCGGCGGGCCCGGGCCTCTGGAAACACCATATATTTT.

This clonotype was detected many times. V gene TRBV9 combines with J gene TRBJ2-1; 14 bases align to TRBD2. Germline lookup yields CDR1 SGDLS and CDR2 YYNGEE. With V trimmed by 4 bases and J by 10 bases, 7 bases remained unmatched. The CDR3 runs to 15 residues. In DNA, the CDR3 is TGTGCCAGCAGCCCAACGGGACTAGCGGGGGTGGAGCAGTTCTTC. Translating it yields CASSPTGLAGVEQFF.

The chain links TRBV27 to TRBJ2-1, with 9 bases lining up with TRBD2. The V segment lost 2 bases and the J segment 7 bases; nucleotides outside the gene matches: 3. Germline V lookup: CDR1 MNHEY, CDR2 SMNVEV (reference sequence). CDR3 length: 14 residues. The CDR3 loop is CASSLAGGLNEQFF. CDR3 sequence (DNA): TGTGCCAGCAGTTTAGCGGGGGGGCTTAATGAGCAGTTCTTC.

J is TRBJ1-1 and V is TRBV29-1, with 8 bases identical to TRBD1. After removal of 0 bases from V and 3 bases from J, the junction contained 6 bases not matched to a gene. The CDR3 is 15 amino acids. Germline V gene lookup returns CDR1 SQVTM and CDR2 ANQGSEA. The CDR3 DNA follows: TGCAGCGTTGAAGATAGGACAGGGTACCACACTGAAGCTTTCTTT. It specifies CSVEDRTGYHTEAFF.

In this sample, this clonotype turned up a few times. V and J are TRBV4-3 and TRBJ1-6; D gene uncertain. V was trimmed by 1 base and J by 10 bases, leaving 5 bases between them. The CDR3 runs 12 residues. The germline V gene encodes CDR1 LGHNA and CDR2 YSLEER. CDR3 region: CASSQAKSPLHF. Written as DNA, the CDR3 is TGCGCCAGCAGCCAAGCAAAGTCACCCCTCCACTTT.

This clonotype has a handful of counts. The chain carries TRBV5-1 and TRBJ2-6; no firm D call. Germline V CDR1 and CDR2: SGHRS, YFSETQ. The CDR3 sequence is 15 residues long. Between the trimmed V and J ends, which lost 6 bases and 2 bases, there was a span of 12 bases. For the CDR3, the DNA is TGCGCCAGCAAGCTGGGCAACGCTGGGGCCAACGTCCTGACTTTC. This translates into CASKLGNAGANVLTF.

This chain joins TRBV6-2 or TRBV6-3 and TRBJ1-5; 8 bases fit TRBD1. V was clipped by 6 bases and J by 6 bases; unmatched bases: 7. The CDR3 consists of 14 residues. Germline CDR1 reads MNHEY; CDR2 reads SVGEGT. CDR3 protein: CASRFSGGTQPQHF. For the CDR3, the DNA is TGTGCCAGCAGGTTCTCAGGGGGCACTCAGCCCCAGCATTTT.

V usage is TRBV28 and J usage is TRBJ2-3; TRBD1 matches 8 bases. With V trimmed by 6 bases and J by 6 bases, 8 bases remained unmatched. The CDR3 runs to 14 residues. CDR1 is MDHEN, CDR2 SYDVKM, per germline. In DNA, the CDR3 is TGTGCCAGCAGCCTTACCGACAGGGGCGATACGCAGTATTTT. It codes for CASSLTDRGDTQYF.

The rearrangement links TRBV6-5 to TRBJ2-5, with D possibly matching TRBD1 (7 bases). The V gene lost 5 bases and the J gene lost 10 bases, with 17 bases spanning the gap. The CDR3 consists of 13 residues. CDR1 MNHEY and CDR2 SVGAGI come from the germline V gene. CDR3 in amino acids: CASSGRGVGDQYF. The CDR3 DNA follows: TGTGCCAGCAGTGGCAGGGGGGTAGGGGACCAGTACTTC.

This clonotype was observed a few times. The genes are TRBV29-1 and TRBJ2-5; D gene uncertain. Looked up from germline, CDR1 is SQVTM and CDR2 is ANQGSEA. The V end was cut by 4 bases, the J end by 1 base, with 1 base between. CDR3 length equals 10 residues. The CDR3 sequence: CSVGQETQYF. The CDR3 region has the DNA TGCAGCGTTGGCCAAGAGACCCAGTACTTC.

This clonotype was counted ten times or more. The chain's CDR3 is CATSDSGTPPDTQYF. CDR3 DNA: TGTGCCACCAGTGATTCCGGGACTCCCCCCGATACGCAGTATTTT. V is TRBV24-1 and J is TRBJ2-3; possible D gene TRBD2, 6 bases. Germline assignment: CDR1 KGHDR and CDR2 SFDVKD. CDR3 length equals 15 residues. Trimming pared 2 bases from V and 6 bases from J, leaving 14 bases between.

This clonotype was observed a few times. The CDR3 DNA follows: TGTGCCAGCCAGGGTTACACTGAAGCTTTCTTT. Amino acids: CASQGYTEAFF. The chain employs TRBV7-9 and TRBJ1-1, with D perhaps TRBD1 (5 bases). The CDR3 covers 11 residues. V gave up 8 bases and J gave up 3 bases, with 7 bases separating them. CDR1 and CDR2 (germline): SEHNR, FQNEAQ (reference sequence). Based on the CDR3 plus reference TRBV7-9 and TRBJ1-1, the full variable domain is DTGVSQNPRHKITKRGQNVTFRCDPISEHNRLYWYRQTLGQGPEFLTYFQNEAQLEKSRLLSDRFSAERPKGSFSTLEIQRTEQGDSAMYLCASQGYTEAFFGQGTRLTVV.

This clonotype has just a few counts. This chain links TRBV6-1 with TRBJ2-7, with D possibly being TRBD1 (6 bases). This CDR3 is 12 amino acids long. V dropped 6 bases and J dropped 7 bases, with 13 bases sitting between them. The germline CDR1 and CDR2 sequences are MNHNS and SASEGT. CDR3 sequence (DNA): TGTGCCAGCAGCGCAGGGGCGGGTGAGCAGTACTTC. Translation gives CASSAGAGEQYF.

V is TRBV28 and J is TRBJ1-5; D perhaps matches TRBD1 (6 bases). The CDR3 totals 15 residues. Looked up from germline, CDR1 is MDHEN and CDR2 is SYDVKM. V lost 6 bases, J lost 3 bases, and 15 bases lay in between. The CDR3 region is CASRTPQGNNQPQHF. CDR3 DNA: TGTGCCAGCAGGACCCCCCAGGGGAACAATCAGCCCCAGCATTTT.

There are a few counts of this clonotype. The CDR3 DNA sequence: TGCGCCAGCAGCCCAGGAGAAGCTAACTATGGCTACACCTTC. Its protein is CASSPGEANYGYTF. The genes are TRBV5-1 and TRBJ1-2; the D is unclear. V was pared by 4 bases and J by 0 bases, with 10 bases between. Germline V gene sequence: CDR1 SGHRS, CDR2 YFSETQ. The CDR3 length is 14 residues.

V is TRBV2 and J is TRBJ2-7; 8 bases match TRBD2. The CDR3 length is 14 residues. With 1 base clipped from V and 7 bases from J, the junction kept 6 bases outside the gene matches. Germline CDR1 and CDR2: SNHLY and FYNNEI. CDR3: CASSEEWASGEQYF. The CDR3 DNA reads TGTGCCAGCAGTGAAGAGTGGGCTAGCGGGGAGCAGTACTTC.

This chain connects TRBV2 to TRBJ2-4; 11 bases are shared with TRBD2. The CDR3 covers 16 residues. V lost 6 bases, J lost 0 bases, and 4 bases stayed unmatched. Germline CDR1 reads SNHLY; CDR2 reads FYNNEI. CDR3: CASRSGLAGAKNIQYF. CDR3 DNA: TGTGCCAGCAGGTCCGGACTAGCGGGAGCCAAAAACATTCAGTACTTC. The whole variable domain, filled in from reference TRBV2 and TRBJ2-4, reads EPEVTQTPSHQVTQMGQEVILRCVPISNHLYFYWYRQILGQKVEFLVSFYNNEISEKSEIFDDQFSVERPDGSNFTLKIRSTKLEDSAMYFCASRSGLAGAKNIQYFGAGTRLSVL.

This clonotype was seen at least ten times. The genes are TRBV5-4 and TRBJ2-3; 13 bases align to TRBD2. Germline V lookup: CDR1 SGHNT, CDR2 YYREEE (reference sequence). The CDR3 contains 16 residues. J was trimmed by 3 bases and V by 3 bases; bases with no gene match: 4. The CDR3 protein is CASSSRTSGGTDTQYF. As DNA, the CDR3 is TGTGCCAGCAGCTCACGGACTAGCGGGGGTACAGATACGCAGTATTTT.